These 3 T cell receptor beta chains were sequenced from one sample in a study of somatic reversion in DOCK8 deficiency. Using EuroClonality-NGS primers, TRB was amplified from 85 to 100 ng genomic DNA in one-step amplicon PCR. MiXCR, run by TCRdb on the multiplex PCR reads, gives a single entry per CDR3 protein. The sample has about 2,600 distinct CDR3 sequences, more than 25% seen once. Source material: peripheral blood. The receptors here all came from a human donor in good health.

By share, this clonotype ranks as large (0.1 to 1%). V and J are TRBV19 and TRBJ1-1, with TRBD1 matching 8 bases. J gave up 4 bases and V 5 bases, and 3 bases lay outside the gene matches. Germline CDR1 and CDR2: LNHDA and SQIVND (reference sequence). CDR3 length equals 13 residues. The CDR3 reads CASSDTGGTEAFF. CDR3 DNA sequence: TGTGCCAGTAGTGATACAGGGGGCACTGAAGCTTTCTTT. The complete variable domain, with remaining parts taken from reference TRBV19 and TRBJ1-1, reads DGGITQSPKYLFRKEGQNVTLSCEQNLNHDAMYWYRQDPGQGLRLIYYSQIVNDFQKGDIAEGYSVSREKKESFPLTVTSAQKNPTAFYLCASSDTGGTEAFFGQGTRLTVV.

Judged by abundance, this clonotype is medium-sized. This CDR3 is CALPKGPGQGHYGYTF. The DNA for the CDR3 is TGTGCCCTTCCTAAGGGTCCGGGACAGGGACACTATGGCTACACCTTC. The V gene is TRBV7-9, the J gene TRBJ1-2; 9 positions agree with TRBD1. CDR1 is SEHNR and CDR2 is FQNEAQ in the germline V gene (reference sequence). Unmatched junction bases numbered 16, after V lost 11 bases and J lost 3 bases. The CDR3 runs 16 residues. Looking up the rest from reference TRBV7-9 and TRBJ1-2 gives the full variable domain: DTGVSQNPRHKITKRGQNVTFRCDPISEHNRLYWYRQTLGQGPEFLTYFQNEAQLEKSRLLSDRFSAERPKGSFSTLEIQRTEQGDSAMYLCALPKGPGQGHYGYTFGSGTRLTVV.

As concerns this clonotype: The CDR3 ends on some other residue instead of the conserved phenylalanine or tryptophan, so this is likely a read error. The chain has TRBV12-3 or TRBV12-4 and TRBJ1-1, with D hard to call. Trimming pared 5 bases from V and 8 bases from J, leaving 15 bases between. This CDR3 contains 13 residues. CDR3 loop: CASSLTSSTEAFS. The CDR3 DNA reads as TGTGCCAGCAGTCTCACGTCGAGCACCGAAGCTTTCTCT.